The clone carrying this TCR beta chain was recorded many times. Its antigen is currently unknown. Documented time point: patch test 1, 2 weeks after DPC sensitization. Treatment given: therapeutic diphenylcyclopropenone sensitization with weekly scalp DPC. The CDR3 length is 14 residues. Trimming cost V 4 bases and J 0 bases, with 8 bases left between them. Germline V CDR1 and CDR2: LGHDT, YNNKEL (reference sequence). This sample was included in a study of human T cells and chemical hapten exposure. Study-wide background: On approximately 2 cm by approximately 2 cm of upper inner arm skin, sensitization was performed with 2% DPC. It was small differences in pooled library volume that mainly caused per-sample TCR yields to vary.

MiXCR, run by TCRdb on the RACE reads, gives a single entry per CDR3 protein. In the table there are around 380,000 distinct CDR3 sequences, 4.8% of which are singletons. General study findings and limits: Patch test score was positively correlated with the counts of PT1 expanded TCRs.

The material sequenced was whole blood, taken in connection with sensitization to the hapten diphenylcyclopropenone (DPC). This chain uses TRBV3-1 with TRBJ2-3; D not certain. The TCR comes from a woman aged 50 to 65 with alopecia areata. Some clones in this sample may be carry-over from other donors' samples. As DNA, the CDR3 is TGTGCCAGCAGCCCAGACACAAGCACAGATACGCAGTATTTT. Its protein product is CASSPDTSTDTQYF.